This T cell receptor beta chain is from a study of T cell clones after liver transplantation. Points from the study as a whole: In 5 of 8 subjects, circulating graft-donor-reactive CD4 TCRbeta sequences fell significantly after transplant.

TCRdb keeps only in-frame clones here, not all; method: immunoSEQ multiplex PCR. Of over 90,000 clones detected, about 86% appear once; the ten largest clones hold roughly 2.8%. This clone was detected only a few times. Its antigen is not known. This CDR3 spans 12 amino acids. In germline, CDR1 is MNHNS, CDR2 SASEGT. V dropped 3 bases and J dropped 5 bases, with 5 bases sitting between them. The clonotype comes from a human patient who received a liver transplant. Some T cells may arise from the graft donor. The rearrangement links TRBV6-1 to TRBJ2-1; unclear D gene. Sequencing used CD4+ T cells from blood, obtained approximately 50 months after liver transplant. This chain's CDR3 is CASSEQNNEQFF. The CDR3 DNA is TGTGCCAGCAGTGAGCAGAACAATGAGCAGTTCTTC.